These 10 T cell receptor beta chains came from one sample sequenced in a study of blood T cell repertoires in COVID-19. TCRdb's copy holds only in-frame clones and misses some; the assay was immunoSEQ multiplex PCR. The sample consists of tens of thousands of clones, more than 75% of them appearing once. The sample taken for sequencing was peripheral blood. The receptors were sampled from a man aged 55 to 70 with acute or convalescent COVID-19.

V is TRBV5-5 and J is TRBJ1-5; D not resolved. CDR3 length equals 15 residues. Germline values: CDR1 SGHKS, CDR2 YYEKEE (reference sequence). V dropped 0 bases and J dropped 4 bases, with 11 bases sitting between them. The CDR3 DNA follows: TGTGCCAGCAGCTTGGGGGCAAGGACTAATCAGCCCCAGCATTTT. Protein: CASSLGARTNQPQHF.

This rearrangement joins TRBV10-1 to TRBJ1-1; no clear D. CDR1 and CDR2 (germline): WNHNN, SYGVQD (reference sequence). The V end was cut by 6 bases, the J end by 4 bases, with 12 bases between. The CDR3 contains 13 residues. Written as DNA, the CDR3 is TGCGCCAGCAGAGCAGCGGTCCGCACTGAAGCTTTCTTT. Its protein is CASRAAVRTEAFF.

J is TRBJ2-3 and V is TRBV9, with 9 bases fitting TRBD2. Germline CDR1 is SGDLS and CDR2 is YYNGEE. V trimming: 0 bases; J trimming: 2 bases; junction bases outside the gene matches: 4. CDR3 length: 16 residues. The CDR3 DNA follows: TGTGCCAGCAGCGTAGCTGGCGGGGGGGCCACAGATACGCAGTATTTT. Residues: CASSVAGGGATDTQYF.

This clone was seen more than once but under ten times. V usage is TRBV6-5 and J usage is TRBJ2-7, with a possible D match to TRBD2 (6 bases). V lost 5 bases and J 0 bases, leaving 14 bases between the germline ends. Germline CDR1 and CDR2: MNHEY and SVGAGI. This CDR3 contains 15 residues. CDR3 protein: CASSPGDGLSYEQYF. In DNA form, the CDR3 reads TGTGCCAGCAGTCCGGGGGACGGCCTCTCCTACGAGCAGTACTTC.

The chain has TRBV6-2 or TRBV6-3 and TRBJ1-4; D is perhaps TRBD1 (5 bases). The CDR3 covers 14 residues. Trimming took 0 bases from V and 8 from J, leaving 10 bases between them. Germline loops: CDR1 MNHEY, CDR2 SVGEGT. CDR3 DNA sequence: TGTGCCAGCAGTTACTCGTCGGGACTCGAAAAACTGTTTTTT. Translation: CASSYSSGLEKLFF.

The V and J genes are TRBV27 and TRBJ1-1; tentatively, D is TRBD1 (6 bases). This CDR3 has 13 amino acids. V lost 3 bases, J lost 7 bases, and 12 bases lay in between. Germline assignment: CDR1 MNHEY and CDR2 SMNVEV (reference sequence). The CDR3 region is CASSFYRDGEAFF. Here the CDR3 DNA reads TGTGCCAGCAGTTTCTACAGGGATGGTGAAGCTTTCTTT.

The V gene is TRBV3-1 (or the pseudogene TRBV3-2), the J gene TRBJ2-1, with 9 bases fitting TRBD1. Trimming took 0 bases from V and 6 from J; bases not matched to a gene: 6. The germline CDR1 and CDR2 sequences are LGHDT and YNNKEL (reference sequence). The CDR3 loop spans 16 amino acids. The CDR3 DNA follows: TGTGCCAGCAGCCAAGACCCAGGGACAGGGAGCAATGAGCAGTTCTTC. Translating gives CASSQDPGTGSNEQFF.

This clone is a singleton in its sample. This sequence joins TRBV7-8 and TRBJ1-2; 7 positions match TRBD1. V shed 4 bases, J shed 4 bases, and the junction held 12 bases outside the gene matches. The CDR3 has 16 amino acids. The germline gives CDR1 SGHVS, CDR2 FQNEAQ. The CDR3 sequence: CASSSGTVNRVYGYTF. As DNA, the CDR3 is TGTGCCAGCAGCTCCGGGACAGTTAATAGGGTCTATGGCTACACCTTC. The full variable domain, its missing parts supplied by reference TRBV7-8 and TRBJ1-2, is GAGVSQSPRYKVAKRGQDVALRCDPISGHVSLFWYQQALGQGPEFLTYFQNEAQLDKSGLPSDRFFAERPEGSVSTLKIQRTQQEDSAVYLCASSSGTVNRVYGYTFGSGTRLTVV.

This clone turned up a few times. The rearrangement uses TRBV5-5 and TRBJ2-7; unclear D gene. This CDR3 is built from 15 residues. Per germline, CDR1 SGHKS and CDR2 YYEKEE (reference sequence). V was clipped by 0 bases and J by 0 bases, with 10 bases between them. The CDR3, as DNA: TGTGCCAGCAGCTTGGCAGACTCCTTCTCCTACGAGCAGTACTTC. Protein sequence: CASSLADSFSYEQYF.

V gene TRBV6-2 or TRBV6-3 combines with J gene TRBJ2-3, with 9 bases lining up with TRBD2. V lost 2 bases and J lost 3; bases outside the gene matches: 15. This CDR3 region has 19 residues. CDR1 is MNHEY, CDR2 SVGEGT, per germline. The CDR3 protein is CASSYSGQTGTSSTDTQYF. CDR3 nucleotide sequence: TGTGCCAGCAGTTACAGTGGGCAAACTGGGACTAGCTCTACAGATACGCAGTATTTT.